A single sample gave rise to the 13 T cell receptor beta chains below, sequenced in a study of cytomegalovirus exposure and HLA in healthy donors. Both 60 Vbeta primers and 13 Jbeta primers went into the PCR. Using immunoSEQ multiplex PCR, the repertoire was profiled, and TCRdb retains in-frame clones only, with some absent. The sample yields about 160,000 clones, about 80% seen once. Material for sequencing was PBMCs. These receptors came from a woman between 50 and 59 years old in good health and CMV-seronegative.

CDR3 residues: CASSPSQGRWGYTF. Here the CDR3 DNA reads TGTGCCAGCAGCCCTAGCCAGGGGCGTTGGGGCTACACCTTC. This chain joins TRBV7-2 and TRBJ1-2, with a tentative D call TRBD1 (6 bases). The CDR3 extends over 14 amino acids. The germline CDR1 and CDR2 sequences are SGHTA and FQGNSA. Trimming removed 5 bases from V and 8 bases from J, with 18 bases in between. The whole variable domain, remainder taken from reference TRBV7-2 and TRBJ1-2, is GAGVSQSPSNKVTEKGKDVELRCDPISGHTALYWYRQSLGQGLEFLIYFQGNSAPDKSGLPSDRFSAERTGGSVSTLTIQRTQQEDSAVYLCASSPSQGRWGYTFGSGTRLTVV.

This rearrangement joins TRBV19 to TRBJ2-5, with 7 positions matching TRBD2. V shed 3 bases, J shed 1 base, and the junction held 2 bases outside the gene matches. Germline V gene data show CDR1 as LNHDA and CDR2 as SQIVND (reference sequence). The CDR3 consists of 14 residues. The CDR3 loop is CASSIREAQETQYF. DNA of the CDR3: TGTGCCAGTAGTATTCGGGAGGCCCAAGAGACCCAGTACTTC.

The rearrangement uses TRBV18 and TRBJ1-2, with TRBD1 matching over 7 bases. The germline V gene has CDR1 KGHSH and CDR2 LQKENI. The CDR3 runs 14 residues. Unmatched junction bases numbered 6, after V lost 4 bases and J lost 4 bases. The CDR3 DNA follows: TGTGCCAGCTCACAAGGACAGGACGCCTATGGCTACACCTTC. Protein sequence: CASSQGQDAYGYTF.

V usage is TRBV28 and J usage is TRBJ2-5, with TRBD1 identical over 9 bases. Germline V gene lookup returns CDR1 MDHEN and CDR2 SYDVKM. The CDR3 runs to 16 residues. Unmatched junction bases numbered 9, after V lost 2 bases and J lost 5 bases. This chain's CDR3 is CASSLEGQGYGETQYF. In DNA, the CDR3 is TGTGCCAGCAGTTTAGAGGGACAGGGATACGGGGAGACCCAGTACTTC.

The rearrangement links TRBV7-2 to TRBJ2-1, with 7 bases that match TRBD2. The germline V gene has CDR1 SGHTA and CDR2 FQGNSA. This CDR3 has 14 residues. J gave up 5 bases and V 5 bases, and 6 bases lay outside the gene matches. The CDR3: CASSRRTSNNEQFF. The CDR3 nucleotides read TGTGCCAGCAGCCGGAGGACTAGTAACAATGAGCAGTTCTTC.

This chain joins TRBV6-5 and TRBJ1-6; 7 bases map to TRBD1. The V gene's germline CDR1 is MNHEY and CDR2 SVGAGI. The CDR3 extends over 15 amino acids. The junction had 8 bases not matched to a gene; V was cut back by 5 bases and J by 7 bases. The CDR3 sequence is CASSLSRGQNSPLHF. For the CDR3, the DNA is TGTGCCAGCAGTCTAAGTAGGGGGCAGAATTCACCCCTCCACTTT.

V and J are TRBV10-3 and TRBJ2-5; D remains ambiguous. This CDR3 contains 12 residues. Germline V gene lookup returns CDR1 ENHRY and CDR2 SYGVKD. The V gene lost 6 bases and the J gene lost 2 bases, with 7 bases spanning the gap. CDR3 region: CAISIGQETQYF. Here the CDR3 DNA reads TGTGCCATCAGCATCGGTCAAGAGACCCAGTACTTC.

The rearrangement links TRBV7-9 to TRBJ2-7; no reliable D call. Per germline, CDR1 SEHNR and CDR2 FQNEAQ (reference sequence). Trimming cost V 2 bases and J 4 bases, with 15 bases left between them. The CDR3 loop spans 15 amino acids. For the CDR3, the DNA is TGTGCCAGCAGCTTAATCACAGTACCATCGTACGAGCAGTACTTC. Encoded protein: CASSLITVPSYEQYF.

The chain carries TRBV30 and TRBJ2-3; TRBD2 matches at 7 bases. This CDR3 has 18 amino acids. Germline CDR1 is GTSNPN and CDR2 is SVGIG (reference sequence). V gave up 4 bases and J gave up 2 bases; unmatched junction bases: 18. The DNA of the CDR3 is TGTGCCTGGAACGGGGGAGGGGAGGGCCGACTCGACACAGATACGCAGTATTTT. This sequence encodes CAWNGGGEGRLDTDTQYF.

The rearrangement uses TRBV25-1 and TRBJ2-5; 7 bases agree with TRBD2. V gave up 0 bases and J gave up 4 bases; unmatched junction bases: 8. The CDR3 spans 16 residues. Germline values: CDR1 MGHDK, CDR2 SYGVNS. The CDR3 DNA sequence: TGTGCCAGCAGTGAATATGTTTGGGGGGGAGGAGAGACCCAGTACTTC. Encoded protein: CASSEYVWGGGETQYF.

The J gene is TRBJ1-2, the V gene TRBV18; TRBD1 matches at 7 bases. Trimming cost V 3 bases and J 5 bases; bases outside gene matches: 12. This CDR3 contains 16 residues. Per germline, CDR1 KGHSH and CDR2 LQKENI. CDR3 region: CASSPLDRALKYGYTF. CDR3 coding DNA: TGTGCCAGCTCACCGCTCGACAGGGCCCTTAAATATGGCTACACCTTC.

J is TRBJ1-1 and V is TRBV4-3; TRBD1 might be the D (6 bases). V lost 4 bases to trimming and J lost 5 bases, with 26 bases between them. The germline V gene encodes CDR1 LGHNA and CDR2 YSLEER. CDR3 size: 18 residues. This chain's CDR3 is CASSLILLGGGLATEAFF. For the CDR3, the DNA is TGCGCCAGCAGCCTCATCCTCTTAGGGGGGGGGTTAGCTACTGAAGCTTTCTTT.

The V call is TRBV15, the J call TRBJ2-7, with 9 bases fitting TRBD1. Trimming took 3 bases from V and 0 from J; bases not matched to a gene: 9. CDR1 and CDR2 (germline): LNHNV, YYDKDF (reference sequence). The CDR3 extends over 17 amino acids. CDR3 sequence reads: CATSRRDRAASSYEQYF. CDR3 sequence (DNA): TGTGCCACCAGCAGGAGGGACAGGGCAGCGTCCTCCTACGAGCAGTACTTC.